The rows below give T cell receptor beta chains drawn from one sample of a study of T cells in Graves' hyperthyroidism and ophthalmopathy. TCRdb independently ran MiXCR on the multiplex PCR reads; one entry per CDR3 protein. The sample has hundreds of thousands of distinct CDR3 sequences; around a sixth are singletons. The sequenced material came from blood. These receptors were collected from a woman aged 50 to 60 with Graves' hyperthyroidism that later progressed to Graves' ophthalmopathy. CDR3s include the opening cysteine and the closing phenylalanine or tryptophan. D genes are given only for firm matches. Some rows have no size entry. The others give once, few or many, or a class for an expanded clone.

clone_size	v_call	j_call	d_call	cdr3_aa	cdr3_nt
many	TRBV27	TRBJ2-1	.	CASSLALESSYNEQFF	TGTGCCAGCAGTTTGGCTCTCGAGAGTTCCTACAATGAGCAGTTCTTC
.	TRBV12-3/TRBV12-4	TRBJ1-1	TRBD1	CASRRTGFLVDMNTEAFF	TGTGCCAGCAGGAGGACAGGGTTTTTGGTAGATATGAACACTGAAGCTTTCTTT
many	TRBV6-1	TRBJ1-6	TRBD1	CASSSPGGQGNSPLHF	TGTGCCAGCAGTTCCCCCGGGGGACAGGGGAATTCACCCCTCCACTTT
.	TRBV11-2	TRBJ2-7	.	CASSRGAGYEQYF	TGTGCCAGCAGTCGAGGGGCTGGCTACGAGCAGTACTTC
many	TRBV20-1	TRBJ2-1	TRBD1	CSAPPGQGAYNEQFF	TGCAGTGCCCCGCCCGGACAGGGGGCCTACAATGAGCAGTTCTTC
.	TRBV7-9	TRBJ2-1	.	CASSLEGLGTYNEQFF	TGTGCCAGCAGCTTAGAAGGGTTGGGCACCTACAATGAGCAGTTCTTC
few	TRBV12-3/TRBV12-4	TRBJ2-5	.	CASSLLPRDRQETQYF	TGTGCCAGCAGTTTACTCCCCCGGGACCGGCAAGAGACCCAGTACTTC
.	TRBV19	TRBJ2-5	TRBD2	CATTASGGGGTQYF	TGTGCCACCACGGCTAGCGGGGGGGGAGGGACCCAGTACTTC
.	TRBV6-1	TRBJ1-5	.	CASSHPGALQPQHF	TGTGCCAGCAGTCACCCAGGGGCTTTACAGCCCCAGCATTTT
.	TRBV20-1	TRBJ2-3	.	CSVEAGTDTQYF	TGCAGTGTTGAAGCTGGCACAGATACGCAGTATTTT
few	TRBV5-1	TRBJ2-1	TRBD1	CASSFDEGAYNEQFF	TGCGCCAGCAGCTTCGATGAGGGGGCATACAATGAGCAGTTCTTC
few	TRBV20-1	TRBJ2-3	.	CSAPDIFSDTQYF	TGCAGTGCTCCCGACATCTTTTCAGATACGCAGTATTTT
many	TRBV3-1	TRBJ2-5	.	CASSQWTTETQYF	TGTGCCAGCAGCCAATGGACCACGGAGACCCAGTACTTC
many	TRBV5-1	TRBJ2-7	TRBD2	CASSPRPGPAGFILEQYF	TGCGCCAGCAGCCCCCGACCAGGGCCAGCGGGATTTATACTCGAGCAGTACTTC
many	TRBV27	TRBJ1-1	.	CASAQGPLATEAFF	TGTGCCAGCGCCCAGGGCCCTCTAGCCACTGAAGCTTTCTTT
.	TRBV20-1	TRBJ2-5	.	CSANGLPGAQETQYF	TGCAGTGCTAATGGCCTCCCGGGAGCTCAAGAGACCCAGTACTTC
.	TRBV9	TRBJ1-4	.	CASSSLIDEKLFF	TGTGCCAGCAGCTCCCTTATTGACGAAAAACTGTTTTTT
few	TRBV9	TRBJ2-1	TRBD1	CASSVGTGTSYNEQFF	TGTGCCAGCAGCGTAGGGACAGGGACTTCCTACAATGAGCAGTTCTTC
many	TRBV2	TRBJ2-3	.	CASSVEGTSTDTQYF	TGTGCCAGCAGTGTGGAGGGAACAAGCACAGATACGCAGTATTTT